The rows below give T cell receptor beta chains drawn from one sample of a study of cytomegalovirus exposure and HLA in healthy donors. Method: immunoSEQ multiplex PCR; TCRdb's copy keeps in-frame clones and lacks some. This table holds some 170,000 clones, 86% found once. The material sequenced was PBMCs. The receptors here all came from a man younger than 30 in good health and CMV-seropositive. Each CDR3 is given without its conserved first and last residue.

TRBV13	12	TRBJ1-1	ASSLVGGNTEAF
TRBV10-3	18	TRBJ1-4	AISGTGRVYRKGFSEKLF
TRBV25-1	11	TRBJ1-1	ASRMTANTEAF
TRBV19	13	TRBJ2-7	ASSLLWDSLYEQY
TRBV4-1	13	TRBJ2-1	ASSQALSPYNEQF
TRBV7-9	15	TRBJ1-2	ASSVLDRTADNYGYT
TRBV23-1	15	TRBJ1-5	ASSQFSPQGSDQPQH
TRBV27	13	TRBJ1-4	ASSFGDDPNEKLF
TRBV7-9	13	TRBJ2-5	ASSSDRTAGQTQY
TRBV6-1	12	TRBJ2-1	ASSVAGNYNEQF
TRBV9	10	TRBJ1-1	ASSGQGFEAF
TRBV28	12	TRBJ2-5	ASSSGTVKETQY
TRBV5-4	14	TRBJ2-2	ASSSGLAANTGELF
TRBV9	13	TRBJ2-5	ASSAWDLPGETQY
TRBV5-1	11	TRBJ2-7	ASSSGQGYEQY
TRBV6-1	13	TRBJ2-7	ASSEGQGASYEQY
TRBV13	14	TRBJ2-2	ASSLPLGGNTGELF
TRBV9	11	TRBJ2-3	ASSALQEDTQY
TRBV2	9	TRBJ1-2	ASERGDGYT
TRBV10-3	12	TRBJ1-5	AISESGGDQPQH
TRBV30	11	TRBJ1-1	AWSVGGYTEAF
TRBV7-9	12	TRBJ1-4	ASINQGFNEKLF
TRBV30	16	TRBJ2-2	AWTSRSGGNPNTGELF
TRBV4-1	13	TRBJ1-1	ASSQAGTTPTEAF
TRBV7-9	16	TRBJ1-2	ASSLAGTGGEVGYGYT
TRBV6-5	14	TRBJ1-2	ASSYSIRGRKYGYT
TRBV4-2	10	TRBJ1-1	ASSQSYTEAF
TRBV13	10	TRBJ2-7	ASRGSHYEQY
TRBV7-2	12	TRBJ2-3	ASSPSGYTDTQY
TRBV6-1	11	TRBJ2-5	ASSDREGETQY
TRBV12-5	11	TRBJ2-1	ASGLGTYNEQF
TRBV10-3	14	TRBJ1-2	AISGTGANFNYGYT
TRBV7-9	15	TRBJ2-1	ASRRTSGGRSYNEQF
TRBV7-2	9	TRBJ2-1	ASGIGREQF
TRBV4-2	16	TRBJ1-2	ASSQVGFPETTNYGYT
TRBV4-3	11	TRBJ2-3	ASSQDPERGQY
TRBV27	12	TRBJ1-2	ASSPGQLRRGYT
TRBV5-5	14	TRBJ1-2	ASSLALDRVDYGYT
TRBV18	12	TRBJ1-5	ASSGGDSNQPQH
TRBV11-2	16	TRBJ2-1	ASSPREAGGSSYNEQF
TRBV9	16	TRBJ2-2	ASSAPQGGPGGTGELF
TRBV15	11	TRBJ1-2	ATSSRSSYGYT
TRBV28	14	TRBJ2-1	ASSPLRVAGGKEQF
TRBV21-1	17	TRBJ2-2	ASSKGSQRKPRNTGELF
TRBV18	10	TRBJ1-1	ASSLRGGAAF